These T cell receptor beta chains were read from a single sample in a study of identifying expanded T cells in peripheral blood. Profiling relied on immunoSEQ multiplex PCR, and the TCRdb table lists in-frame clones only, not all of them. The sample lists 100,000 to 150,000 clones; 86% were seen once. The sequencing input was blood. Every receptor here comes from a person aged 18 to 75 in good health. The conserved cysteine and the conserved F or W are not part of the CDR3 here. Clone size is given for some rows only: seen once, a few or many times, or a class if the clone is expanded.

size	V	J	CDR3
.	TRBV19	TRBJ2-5	ASSMSRQAWRETQY
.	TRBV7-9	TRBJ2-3	ASSLGDRGEDTQY
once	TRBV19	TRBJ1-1	ASSTNTGRPEAF
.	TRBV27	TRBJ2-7	ASKDRVVGYEQY
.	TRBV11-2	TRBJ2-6	ASSLGGSGANVLT
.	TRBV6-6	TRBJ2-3	ASSYSTGVNTDTQY
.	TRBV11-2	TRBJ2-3	ASSLASFTDTQY
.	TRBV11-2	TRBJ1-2	ASSNGAADYT
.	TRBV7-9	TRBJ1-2	ASSRDSDYGYT
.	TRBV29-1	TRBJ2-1	SVLTGTSAL
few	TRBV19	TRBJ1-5	ASSIDLRNQPQH
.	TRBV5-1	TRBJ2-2	ASSLKRYDAGELF
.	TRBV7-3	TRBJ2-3	ASSLTGAVSTPDTQY
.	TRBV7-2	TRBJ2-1	ASSLNFFVGEQF
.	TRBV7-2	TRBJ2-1	ASSSRTTYNEQF
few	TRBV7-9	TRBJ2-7	ASSPPGRSYEQY
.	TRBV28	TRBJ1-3	ASSLGQGLGNTIY
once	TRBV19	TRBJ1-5	ASRTLQGPDQPQH
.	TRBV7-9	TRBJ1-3	ASNPTNRDRDSGNTIY
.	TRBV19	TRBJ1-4	ASSINRGRANEKLF
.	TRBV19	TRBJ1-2	ASSTALTGGEGYT
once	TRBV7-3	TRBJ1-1	ASSLGYGNTEAF
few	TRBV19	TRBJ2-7	ASSNTGVSYEQY
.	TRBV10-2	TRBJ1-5	ASATGVNQPQH
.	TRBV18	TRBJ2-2	ASSPRKGNTGELF
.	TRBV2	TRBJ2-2	ASTGARELF
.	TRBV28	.	ASSLWDSYEQY
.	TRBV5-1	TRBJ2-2	ASSLRTGLAGGGELF